Shown below are 14 T cell receptor beta chains from a single sample sequenced in a study of human T cells and chemical hapten exposure. TCRdb analysed the RACE reads with MiXCR anew, one entry per CDR3 protein. The sample has roughly 100,000 distinct CDR3 sequences; 9.5% to 12% are singletons. Time point meaning: patch test 1, 2 weeks after DPC sensitization. The treatment here: therapeutic diphenylcyclopropenone sensitization with weekly scalp DPC. Sequences were derived from whole blood, sampled in connection with sensitization to the hapten diphenylcyclopropenone (DPC). The receptors here all came from a woman between 35 and 50 years old with alopecia areata. Some clones in this sample may be carry-over from other donors' samples.

This clonotype showed up many times. The chain links TRBV12-3 or TRBV12-4 to TRBJ2-7; 7 bases match TRBD1. V gave up 3 bases and J gave up 3 bases; unmatched junction bases: 2. This CDR3 has 13 amino acids. The CDR3 DNA follows: TGTGCCAGCAGTTTGGGACAGAGCTACGAGCAGTACTTC. Protein product: CASSLGQSYEQYF.

The table lists this clonotype with a few counts. V and J are TRBV5-4 and TRBJ2-6; 14 nucleotides align to TRBD2. Per germline, CDR1 SGHNT and CDR2 YYREEE (reference sequence). This CDR3 comprises 18 residues. V shed 4 bases and J 0 bases; nucleotides not matched to a gene: 3. The chain's CDR3 is CASSGLAGGLSGANVLTF. In DNA form, the CDR3 reads TGTGCCAGCAGCGGACTAGCGGGAGGCCTCTCTGGGGCCAACGTCCTGACTTTC.

This clonotype was detected ten times or more. The chain is built from TRBV12-5 and TRBJ2-3, with TRBD1 identical over 7 bases. The V gene's germline CDR1 is LGHNT and CDR2 FRNRAP. J lost 4 bases, V lost 6 bases, and 7 bases had no gene match. CDR3 length: 14 amino acids. The CDR3 DNA reads as TGTGCTAGTGGCCCAACAGGGGTGGCAGATACGCAGTATTTT. This encodes CASGPTGVADTQYF.

The CDR3 is CASGDRNTIYF. In DNA form, the CDR3 reads TGCGCCAGCGGGGACAGAAACACCATATATTTT. The rearrangement links TRBV4-3 to TRBJ1-3; D is possibly TRBD1 (6 bases). CDR1 and CDR2 (germline): LGHNA, YSLEER. Trimming stripped 8 bases from V and 5 bases from J, with 7 bases between. This CDR3 has 11 residues.

This clonotype was seen a handful of times. This chain's CDR3 is CASRRSGDSYEQYF. The DNA for the CDR3 is TGTGCCAGCAGACGCTCAGGGGACTCCTACGAGCAGTACTTC. This rearrangement joins TRBV27 to TRBJ2-7; D is possibly TRBD1 (6 bases). Trimming stripped 6 bases from V and 0 bases from J, with 12 bases between. Germline values: CDR1 MNHEY, CDR2 SMNVEV (reference sequence). The CDR3 spans 14 residues.

This clonotype has only a few counts. The chain has TRBV29-1 and TRBJ2-5; D uncertain. This CDR3 spans 12 amino acids. CDR1 and CDR2 (germline): SQVTM, ANQGSEA. V lost 6 bases and J lost 0, with 8 bases in between. The CDR3 region has the DNA TGCAGCGTGATGGTGTACCAAGAGACCCAGTACTTC. It codes for CSVMVYQETQYF.

This clonotype was seen only a few times. The V and J genes are TRBV2 and TRBJ2-3; TRBD2 aligns across 9 bases. V trimming: 6 bases; J trimming: 3 bases; junction bases outside the gene matches: 7. CDR3 size: 15 residues. Germline values: CDR1 SNHLY, CDR2 FYNNEI. CDR3 sequence: CASRVRGGRTDTQYF. CDR3 coding DNA: TGTGCCAGCAGGGTGCGGGGGGGCAGGACAGATACGCAGTATTTT.

This clonotype occurred a few times. The chain is built from TRBV19 and TRBJ2-1; 9 bases map to TRBD2. CDR3 length: 14 amino acids. The germline gives CDR1 LNHDA, CDR2 SQIVND (reference sequence). The ends lost 1 base at V and 9 bases at J; junction bases unmatched: 4. CDR3 sequence: CASSIGASGTEQFF. Written as DNA, the CDR3 is TGTGCCAGTAGTATAGGGGCTAGCGGGACTGAGCAGTTCTTC.

This clonotype was picked up a small number of times. The genes are TRBV9 and TRBJ2-1, with 9 bases aligning to TRBD2. V was clipped by 4 bases and J by 2 bases; unmatched bases: 7. The CDR3 sequence is 16 residues long. Germline CDR1 SGDLS, CDR2 YYNGEE. The CDR3 nucleotides are TGTGCCAGCAGCCCTTGGGCTAGCGGGACCTACAATGAGCAGTTCTTC. This gives the protein CASSPWASGTYNEQFF.

This clonotype showed up many times. The chain recombines TRBV5-1 with TRBJ1-1, with TRBD1 as a possible D gene (5 bases). CDR1 is SGHRS and CDR2 is YFSETQ in the germline V gene. The CDR3 runs to 15 residues. V was pared by 0 bases and J by 0 bases, with 9 bases between. CDR3 loop: CASSLVGGMNTEAFF. The CDR3 DNA follows: TGCGCCAGCAGCTTGGTGGGGGGAATGAACACTGAAGCTTTCTTT.

The chain combines TRBV15 with TRBJ1-5; D unclear. The V gene's germline CDR1 is LNHNV and CDR2 YYDKDF (reference sequence). CDR3 length: 12 amino acids. V lost 1 base, J lost 9 bases, and 7 bases lay in between. CDR3 sequence reads: CATSRVKGPQHF. Written as DNA, the CDR3 is TGTGCCACCAGCAGAGTAAAGGGGCCCCAGCATTTT.

This chain joins TRBV6-1 and TRBJ1-2; 8 nucleotides line up with TRBD1. The ends lost 5 bases at V and 3 bases at J; junction bases unmatched: 2. The germline V gene has CDR1 MNHNS and CDR2 SASEGT. CDR3 length: 13 residues. In DNA, the CDR3 is TGTGCCAGCAGTCAGACAGGGGACTATGGCTACACCTTC. This sequence encodes CASSQTGDYGYTF.

This clonotype was counted only a few times. This rearrangement joins TRBV12-3 or TRBV12-4 to TRBJ2-2; D perhaps matches TRBD2 (6 bases). CDR3 length: 14 amino acids. Trimming shortened V by 6 bases and J by 4 bases, and 12 bases separated the two germline ends. The CDR3 is CASRAGPGTGELFF. CDR3 sequence (DNA): TGTGCCAGCAGGGCGGGGCCGGGCACCGGGGAGCTGTTTTTT.

The sample holds a few counts of this clonotype. The chain combines TRBV6-6 with TRBJ1-1; TRBD1 aligns across 7 bases. J lost 3 bases, V lost 7 bases, and 14 bases had no gene match. This CDR3 region has 16 residues. Germline CDR1 and CDR2: MNHNY and SVGAGI (reference sequence). This CDR3 reads CASTPQGGPGDTEAFF. CDR3 sequence (DNA): TGTGCCAGCACTCCCCAGGGGGGGCCCGGGGACACTGAAGCTTTCTTT.